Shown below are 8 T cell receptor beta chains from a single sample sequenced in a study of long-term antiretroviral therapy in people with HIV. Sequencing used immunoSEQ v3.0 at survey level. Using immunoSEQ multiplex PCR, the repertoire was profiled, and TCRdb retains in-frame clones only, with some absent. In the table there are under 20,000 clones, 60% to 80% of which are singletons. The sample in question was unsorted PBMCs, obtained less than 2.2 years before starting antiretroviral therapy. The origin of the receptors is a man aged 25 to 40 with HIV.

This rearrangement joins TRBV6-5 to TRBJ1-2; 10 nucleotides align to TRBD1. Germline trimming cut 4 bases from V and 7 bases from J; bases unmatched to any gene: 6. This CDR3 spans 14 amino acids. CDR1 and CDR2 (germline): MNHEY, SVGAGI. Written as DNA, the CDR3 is TGTGCCAGCAGTTCCCACGGACAGGGGGGTGGCTACACCTTC. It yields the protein CASSSHGQGGGYTF.

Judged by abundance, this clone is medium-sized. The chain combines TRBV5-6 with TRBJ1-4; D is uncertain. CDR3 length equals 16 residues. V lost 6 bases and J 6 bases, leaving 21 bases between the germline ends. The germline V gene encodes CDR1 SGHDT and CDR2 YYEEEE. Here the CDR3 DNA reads TGTGCCAGCACCATTTTGGGCGGGATGACGGATGAAAAACTGTTTTTT. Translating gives CASTILGGMTDEKLFF.

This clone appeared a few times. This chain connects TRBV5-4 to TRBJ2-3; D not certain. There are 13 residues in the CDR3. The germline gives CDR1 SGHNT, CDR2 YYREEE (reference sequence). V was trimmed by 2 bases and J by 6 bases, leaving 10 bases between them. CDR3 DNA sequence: TGTGCCAGCAGCTTTGACCCGTTGGATACGCAGTATTTT. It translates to CASSFDPLDTQYF.

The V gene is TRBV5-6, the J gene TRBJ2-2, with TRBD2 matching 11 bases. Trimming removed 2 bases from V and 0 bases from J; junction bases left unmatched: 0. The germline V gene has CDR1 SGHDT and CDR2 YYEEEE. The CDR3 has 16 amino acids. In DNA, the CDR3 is TGTGCCAGCAGCTTTAGCGGGGGGGCGAACACCGGGGAGCTGTTTTTT. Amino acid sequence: CASSFSGGANTGELFF. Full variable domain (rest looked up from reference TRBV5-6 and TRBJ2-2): DAGVTQSPTHLIKTRGQQVTLRCSPKSGHDTVSWYQQALGQGPQFIFQYYEEEERQRGNFPDRFSGHQFPNYSSELNVNALLLGDSALYLCASSFSGGANTGELFFGEGSRLTVL.

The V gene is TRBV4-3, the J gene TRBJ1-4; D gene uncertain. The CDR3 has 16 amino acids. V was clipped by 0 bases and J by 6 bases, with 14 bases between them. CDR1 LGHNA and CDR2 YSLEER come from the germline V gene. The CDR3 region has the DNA TGCGCCAGCAGCCAAGATTCCCCGGACTACGATGAAAAACTGTTTTTT. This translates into CASSQDSPDYDEKLFF.

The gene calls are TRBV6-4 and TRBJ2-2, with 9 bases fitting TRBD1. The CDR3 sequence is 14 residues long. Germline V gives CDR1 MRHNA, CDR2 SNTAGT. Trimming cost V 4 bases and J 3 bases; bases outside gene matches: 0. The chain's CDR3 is CASSGTGDTGELFF. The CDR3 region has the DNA TGTGCCAGCAGTGGGACAGGGGACACCGGGGAGCTGTTTTTT.

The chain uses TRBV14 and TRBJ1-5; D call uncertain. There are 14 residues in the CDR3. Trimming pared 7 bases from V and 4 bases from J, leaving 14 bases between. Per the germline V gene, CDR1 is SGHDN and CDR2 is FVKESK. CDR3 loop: CASIFWGRNQPQHF. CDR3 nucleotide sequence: TGTGCCAGCATTTTTTGGGGTCGGAATCAGCCCCAGCATTTT.

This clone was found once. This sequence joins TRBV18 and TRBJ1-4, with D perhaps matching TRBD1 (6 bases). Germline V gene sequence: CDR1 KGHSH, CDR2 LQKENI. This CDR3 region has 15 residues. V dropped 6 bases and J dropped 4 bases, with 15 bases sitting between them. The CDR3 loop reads CASSDAGADNEKLFF. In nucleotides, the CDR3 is TGTGCCAGCTCGGATGCAGGGGCGGATAATGAAAAACTGTTTTTT.